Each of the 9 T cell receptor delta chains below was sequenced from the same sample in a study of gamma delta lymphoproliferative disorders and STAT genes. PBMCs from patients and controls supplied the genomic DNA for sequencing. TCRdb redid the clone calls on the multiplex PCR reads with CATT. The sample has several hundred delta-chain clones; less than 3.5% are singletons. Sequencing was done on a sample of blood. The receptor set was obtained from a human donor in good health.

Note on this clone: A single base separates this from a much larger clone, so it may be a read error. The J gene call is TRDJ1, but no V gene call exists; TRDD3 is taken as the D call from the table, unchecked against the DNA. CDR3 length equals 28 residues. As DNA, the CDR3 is TGTGCTTCATTGCGCCTTCCTACGGAGTACTGGGGGATACGCAGGGGGGTTGGGGGATCCATGTACACCGATAAACTCATCTTT. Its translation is CASLRLPTEYWGIRRGVGGSMYTDKLIF.

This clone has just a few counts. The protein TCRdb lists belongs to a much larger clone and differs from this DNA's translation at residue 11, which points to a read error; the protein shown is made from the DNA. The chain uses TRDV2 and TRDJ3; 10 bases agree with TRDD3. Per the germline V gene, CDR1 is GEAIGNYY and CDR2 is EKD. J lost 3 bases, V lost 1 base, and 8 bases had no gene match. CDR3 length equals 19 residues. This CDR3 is CACDTLGDKEFWDTRQMFF. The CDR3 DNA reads TGTGCCTGTGACACTCTGGGGGATAAGGAGTTCTGGGACACCCGACAGATGTTTTTC.

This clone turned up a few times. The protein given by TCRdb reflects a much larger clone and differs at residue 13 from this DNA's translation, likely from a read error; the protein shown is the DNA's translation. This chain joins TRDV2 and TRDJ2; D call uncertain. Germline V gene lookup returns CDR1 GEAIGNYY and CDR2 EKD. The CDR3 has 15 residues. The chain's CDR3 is CACDAVESLTAQPFF. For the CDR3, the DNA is TGTGCCTGTGACGCCGTTGAATCCTTGACAGCACAACCCTTCTTT.

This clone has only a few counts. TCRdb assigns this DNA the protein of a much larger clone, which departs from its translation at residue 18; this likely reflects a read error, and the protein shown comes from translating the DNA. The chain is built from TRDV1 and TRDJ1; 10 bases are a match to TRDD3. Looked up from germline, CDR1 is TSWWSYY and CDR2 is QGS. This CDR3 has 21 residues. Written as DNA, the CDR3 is TGTGCTCTTGGGGATCCCCCTCTGGCATGGGGGATACTCAGGTACACCGATAATCTCATCTTT. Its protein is CALGDPPLAWGILRYTDNLIF.

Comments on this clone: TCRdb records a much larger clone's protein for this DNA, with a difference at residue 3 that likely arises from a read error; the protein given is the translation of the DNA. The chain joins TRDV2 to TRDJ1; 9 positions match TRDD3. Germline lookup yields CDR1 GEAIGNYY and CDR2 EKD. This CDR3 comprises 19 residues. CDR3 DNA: TGTGCCTATGACACCGCAGGAGGGAGACTGGGGGACCAGACCGATAAACTCATCTTT. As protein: CAYDTAGGRLGDQTDKLIF.

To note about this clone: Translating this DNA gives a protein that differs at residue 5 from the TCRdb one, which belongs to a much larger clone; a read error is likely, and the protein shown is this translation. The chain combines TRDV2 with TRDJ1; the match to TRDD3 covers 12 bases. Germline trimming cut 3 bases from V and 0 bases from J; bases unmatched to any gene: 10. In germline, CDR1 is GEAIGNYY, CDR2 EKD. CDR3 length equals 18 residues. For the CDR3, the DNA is TGTGCCTGTGACCTTATACTGGGGGATACTAGCTACACCGATAAACTCATCTTT. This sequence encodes CACDLILGDTSYTDKLIF.

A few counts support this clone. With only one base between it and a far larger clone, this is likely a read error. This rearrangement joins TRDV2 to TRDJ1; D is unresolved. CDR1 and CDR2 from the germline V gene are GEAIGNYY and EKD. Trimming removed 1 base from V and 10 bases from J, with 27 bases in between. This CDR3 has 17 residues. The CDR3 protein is CACDTFHPLCPTKGLIF. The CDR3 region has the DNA TGTGCCTGTGACACTTTCCATCCTTTGTGTCCGACGAAGGGACTCATCTTT.

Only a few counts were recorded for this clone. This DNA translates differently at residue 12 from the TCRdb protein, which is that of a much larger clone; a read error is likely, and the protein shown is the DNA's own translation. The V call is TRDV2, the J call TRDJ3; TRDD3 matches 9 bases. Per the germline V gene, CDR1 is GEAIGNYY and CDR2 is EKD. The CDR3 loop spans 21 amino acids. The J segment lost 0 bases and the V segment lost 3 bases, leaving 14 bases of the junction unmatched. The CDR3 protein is CACDSSDTGGTGSWDTRQMFF. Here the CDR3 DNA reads TGTGCCTGTGACTCTTCGGATACTGGGGGAACGGGCTCCTGGGACACCCGACAGATGTTTTTC.

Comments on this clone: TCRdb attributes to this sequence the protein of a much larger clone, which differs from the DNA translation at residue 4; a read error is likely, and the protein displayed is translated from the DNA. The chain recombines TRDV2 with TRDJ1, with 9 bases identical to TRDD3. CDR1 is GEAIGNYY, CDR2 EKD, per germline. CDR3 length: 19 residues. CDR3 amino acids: CACVTAGGRLGDQTDKLIF. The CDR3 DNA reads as TGTGCCTGTGTCACCGCAGGAGGGAGACTGGGGGACCAGACCGATAAACTCATCTTT.